This TCR beta chain was retrieved from a study of T cells in Graves' hyperthyroidism and ophthalmopathy (dated by TCRdb to 2018 to 2020). Some background on the complete study: Peripheral blood samples were taken at initial diagnosis, before any treatment was given. A discovery cohort of about a hundred patients, about 44 with Graves' ophthalmopathy and fewer than 65 with stable Graves' hyperthyroidism, was used to find distinguishing TCR V-J signatures. Whether ophthalmopathy could be predicted prospectively was tested in an independent validation cohort made up of 18 hyperthyroidism patients plus 17 patients who later progressed to ophthalmopathy. For training and testing, the 95 to 100 patients in the discovery cohort were randomly divided in a 7:3 ratio. In over five Graves' hyperthyroidism patients, the study also compared T-cell repertoires from thyroid tissue with T-cell repertoires from blood. Once sampling was done, hyperthyroidism patients were given methimazole at a starting dose of 30 mg daily, whereas ophthalmopathy patients were given high-dose intravenous methylprednisolone. TCR Vbeta CDR3 sequencing of some 140 peripheral blood samples (roughly 43 ophthalmopathy, 75 to 80 hyperthyroidism and approximately 17 progressor patients) is reported in the paper. What the authors observed across the whole study: In validation, the model predicted progression to ophthalmopathy a median of approximately 6.3 months before onset, with about 67% sensitivity and just under 75% specificity. Most expanded thyroid clonotypes (frequency above 0.001) were also detected in blood, suggesting blood repertoires may reflect thyroid immune responses. No statistical method was used to fix the sample size in advance, and group allocation was not hidden from the investigators. A 13 V-J signature model separated ophthalmopathy from stable hyperthyroidism, with over 85% sensitivity and about 81% specificity in cross-validation and 80%/75% in testing.

Stable Graves' hyperthyroidism was defined as the absence of progression to ophthalmopathy over 18 months of follow-up. The hyperthyroidism patients were between 18 and 65 years old and newly diagnosed, with a disease duration of less than 2 months. Patients with uncontrolled infections, other autoimmune diseases, pregnancy or lactation were excluded. Diagnoses were based on clinical symptoms, serum thyroxine and TRAb, thyroid ultrasound and orbital computed tomography. PBMCs were separated from about 10 ml of fresh peripheral blood using Ficoll-Paque density gradient centrifugation. Total RNA was extracted using Trizol reagent, and RNA quality was assessed on an Agilent 2100 Bioanalyzer. Amplification of TCR beta CDR3 regions was carried out from RNA transcripts. The TCR CDR3 was subjected to a first round of RT-PCR using the HTBI primer set and the Qiagen OneStep RT-PCR kit. Libraries were constructed in a second round of multiplex PCR, after which size selection and purification were carried out. Sequencing of the libraries was done on an Illumina HiSeq2000 using paired-end 100 bp reads. In the source study's methods: SOAPnuke was used to process the raw data, with reads discarded if the reads contained adapters or uncalled bases, had a mean Phred below 15, or lacked an exact constant-primer or identifier match. COPE v1.2.5 was used to merge high-quality paired reads, and clonotypes were defined as unique nucleotide sequences. MiTCR v1.1 was used to align clonotypes to the IMGT TRBV, TRBD and TRBJ reference segments. The analysis included only V-J combinations with a frequency above 0.0001, which together covered 99% to 99.2% of the repertoires. A TCS score was defined as the ratio of F50 (clonal expansion) to E x V (chaos), with BLOSUM62-based TCRdist applied between CDR3 peptides within each V-J. Welch's t-statistics and random forest reduced 450 to 600 V-J features to roughly 13, which were used in a naive Bayes classifier (R e1071). TCRdb redid the processing of the public reads, applying fastp at Q25 and MiXCR, and retained in-frame beta chains. CDR3 protein duplicates are merged, each entry listing the most common genes and DNA. The V and J calls were determined by TCRdb, not by the authors. This sample comprises fewer than 600,000 distinct CDR3 sequences, roughly 14% of them detected only once. The top ten constitute around 17% of the sample.

The CDR3 goes from the cysteine to the phenylalanine over 17 residues. Only CDR3 DNA remains: 51 bases, in frame from the first base. Germline trimming: 4 bases from V, 3 bases from J; junction bases outside gene matches: 11. Reading the germline V gene gives CDR1 SGHRS and CDR2 YFSETQ. On this clonotype: Its antigen is still unknown. Per-base quality was not reported, and no clone a single base away is much larger than it.

The chain is assembled from TRBV5-1 and TRBJ2-7; 12 bases in the junction line up with TRBD1. The source is a woman aged 18-29 years with Graves' hyperthyroidism. The sequencing input was blood. The sequenced DNA is TGCGCCAGCAGCCCCTCCTTCGGGACAGGGGGCCTCTACGAGCAGTACTTC. The encoded protein is CASSPSFGTGGLYEQYF.